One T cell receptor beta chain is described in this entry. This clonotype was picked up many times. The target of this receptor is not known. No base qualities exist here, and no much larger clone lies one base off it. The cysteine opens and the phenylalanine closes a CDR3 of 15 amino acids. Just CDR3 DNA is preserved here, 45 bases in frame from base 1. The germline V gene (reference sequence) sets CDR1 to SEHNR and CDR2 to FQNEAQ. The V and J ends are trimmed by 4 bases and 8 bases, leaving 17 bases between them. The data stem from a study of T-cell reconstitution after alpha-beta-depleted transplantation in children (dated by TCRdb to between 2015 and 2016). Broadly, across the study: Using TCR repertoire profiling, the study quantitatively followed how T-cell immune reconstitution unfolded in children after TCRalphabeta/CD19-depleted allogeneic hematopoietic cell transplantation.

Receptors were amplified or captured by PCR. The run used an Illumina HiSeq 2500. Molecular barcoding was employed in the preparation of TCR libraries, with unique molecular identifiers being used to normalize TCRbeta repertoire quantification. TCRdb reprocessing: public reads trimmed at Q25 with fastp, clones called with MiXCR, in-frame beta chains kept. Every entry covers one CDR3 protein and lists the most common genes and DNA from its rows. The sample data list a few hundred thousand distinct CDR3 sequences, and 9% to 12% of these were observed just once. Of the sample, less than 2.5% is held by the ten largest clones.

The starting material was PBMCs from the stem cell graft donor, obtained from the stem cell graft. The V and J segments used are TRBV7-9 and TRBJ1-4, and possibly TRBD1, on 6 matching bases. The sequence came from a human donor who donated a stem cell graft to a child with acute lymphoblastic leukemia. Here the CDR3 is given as CASSSPGTTEEKLFF. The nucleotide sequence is TGTGCCAGCAGCTCACCCGGGACAACCGAAGAAAAACTGTTTTTT.